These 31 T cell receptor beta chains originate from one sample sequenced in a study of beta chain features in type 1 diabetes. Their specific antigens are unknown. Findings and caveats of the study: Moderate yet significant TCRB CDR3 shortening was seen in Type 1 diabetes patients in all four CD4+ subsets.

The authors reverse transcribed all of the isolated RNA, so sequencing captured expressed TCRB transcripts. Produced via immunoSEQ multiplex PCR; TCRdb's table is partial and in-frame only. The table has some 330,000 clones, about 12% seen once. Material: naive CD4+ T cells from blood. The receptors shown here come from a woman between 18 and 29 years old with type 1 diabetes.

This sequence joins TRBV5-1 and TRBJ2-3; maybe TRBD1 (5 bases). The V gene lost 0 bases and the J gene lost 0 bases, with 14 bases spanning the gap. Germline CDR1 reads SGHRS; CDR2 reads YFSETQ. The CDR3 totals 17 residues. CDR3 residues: CASSLVGGRGSTDTQYF. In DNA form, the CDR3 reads TGCGCCAGCAGCTTGGTCGGTGGTAGGGGTAGCACAGATACGCAGTATTTT.

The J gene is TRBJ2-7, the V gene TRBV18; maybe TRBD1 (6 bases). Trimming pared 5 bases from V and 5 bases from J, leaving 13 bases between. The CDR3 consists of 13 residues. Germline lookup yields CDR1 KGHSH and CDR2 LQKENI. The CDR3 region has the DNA TGTGCCAGCTCAAAGGACAGAGGCCACGAGCAGTACTTC. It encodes CASSKDRGHEQYF.

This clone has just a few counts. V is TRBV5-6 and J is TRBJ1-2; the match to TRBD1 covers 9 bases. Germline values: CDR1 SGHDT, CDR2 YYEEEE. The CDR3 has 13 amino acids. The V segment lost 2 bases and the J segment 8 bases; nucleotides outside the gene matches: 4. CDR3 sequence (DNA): TGTGCCAGCAGCTTCGACAGGGGGTCCGGCTACACCTTC. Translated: CASSFDRGSGYTF.

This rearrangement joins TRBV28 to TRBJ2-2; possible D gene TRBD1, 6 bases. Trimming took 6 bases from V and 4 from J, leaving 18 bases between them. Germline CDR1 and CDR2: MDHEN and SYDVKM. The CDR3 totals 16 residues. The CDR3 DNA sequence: TGTGCCAGCAGCTCCCAGGGGCGGGCGGCCACCGGGGAGCTGTTTTTT. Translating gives CASSSQGRAATGELFF.

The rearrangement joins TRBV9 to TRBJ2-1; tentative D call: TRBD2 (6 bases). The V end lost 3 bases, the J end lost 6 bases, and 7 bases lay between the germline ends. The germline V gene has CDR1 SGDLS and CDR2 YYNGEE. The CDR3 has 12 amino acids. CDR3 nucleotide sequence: TGTGCCAGCAGCGCGGGGGTCAATGAGCAGTTCTTC. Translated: CASSAGVNEQFF.

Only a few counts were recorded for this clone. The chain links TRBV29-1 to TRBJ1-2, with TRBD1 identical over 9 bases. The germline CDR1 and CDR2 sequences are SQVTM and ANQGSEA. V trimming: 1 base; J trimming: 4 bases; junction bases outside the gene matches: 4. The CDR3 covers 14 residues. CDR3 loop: CSVEAGQGSYGYTF. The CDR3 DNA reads TGCAGCGTTGAAGCCGGACAGGGGTCCTATGGCTACACCTTC. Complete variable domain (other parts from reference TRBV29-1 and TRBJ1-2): SAVISQKPSRDICQRGTSLTIQCQVDSQVTMMFWYRQQPGQSLTLIATANQGSEATYESGFVIDKFPISRPNLTFSTLTVSNMSPEDSSIYLCSVEAGQGSYGYTFGSGTRLTVV.

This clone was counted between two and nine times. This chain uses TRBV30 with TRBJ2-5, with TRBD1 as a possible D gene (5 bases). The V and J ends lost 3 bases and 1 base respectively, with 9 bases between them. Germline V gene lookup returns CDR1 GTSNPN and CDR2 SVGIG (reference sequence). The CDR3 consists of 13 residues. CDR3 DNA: TGTGCCTGGAGGGGGCAGGGCCAAGAGACCCAGTACTTC. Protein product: CAWRGQGQETQYF.

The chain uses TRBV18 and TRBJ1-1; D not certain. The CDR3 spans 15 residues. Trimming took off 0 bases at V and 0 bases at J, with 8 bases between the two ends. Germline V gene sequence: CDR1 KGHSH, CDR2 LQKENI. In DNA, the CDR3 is TGTGCCAGCTCACCACCCGCGGCGTTGAACACTGAAGCTTTCTTT. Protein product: CASSPPAALNTEAFF.

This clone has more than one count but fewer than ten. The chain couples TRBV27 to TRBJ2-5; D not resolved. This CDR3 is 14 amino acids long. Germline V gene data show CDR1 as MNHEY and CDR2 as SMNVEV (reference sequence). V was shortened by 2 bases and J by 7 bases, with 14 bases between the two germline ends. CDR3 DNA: TGTGCCAGCAGTTTAGAGCCCCTGACACGGACCCAGTACTTC. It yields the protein CASSLEPLTRTQYF.

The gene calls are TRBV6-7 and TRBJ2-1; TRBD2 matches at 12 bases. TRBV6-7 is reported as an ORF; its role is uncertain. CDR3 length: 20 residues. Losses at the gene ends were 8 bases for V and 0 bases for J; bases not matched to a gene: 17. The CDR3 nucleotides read TGTGCCAGCCTCCCTCGGACTAGCGGGAACTACGGAGGCTCCTACAATGAGCAGTTCTTC. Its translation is CASLPRTSGNYGGSYNEQFF.

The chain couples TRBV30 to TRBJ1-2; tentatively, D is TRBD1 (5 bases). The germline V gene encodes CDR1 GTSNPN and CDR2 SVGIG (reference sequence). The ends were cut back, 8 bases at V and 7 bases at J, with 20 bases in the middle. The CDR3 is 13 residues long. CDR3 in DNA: TGTGCCCAAGGGAGGGCCCAAGGGGTTGGCTACACCTTC. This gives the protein CAQGRAQGVGYTF. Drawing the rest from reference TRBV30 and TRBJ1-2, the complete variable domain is SQTIHQWPATLVQPVGSPLSLECTVEGTSNPNLYWYRQAAGRGLQLLFYSVGIGQISSEVPQNLSASRPQDRQFILSSKKLLLSDSGFYLCAQGRAQGVGYTFGSGTRLTVV.

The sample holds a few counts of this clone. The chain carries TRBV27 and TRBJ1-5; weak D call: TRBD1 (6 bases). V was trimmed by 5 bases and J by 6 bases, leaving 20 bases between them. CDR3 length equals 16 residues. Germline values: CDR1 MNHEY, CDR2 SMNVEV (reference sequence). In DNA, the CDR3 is TGTGCCAGCAGTCCGCAAACAGGGAGGGGAGGTCAGCCCCAGCATTTT. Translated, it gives CASSPQTGRGGQPQHF.

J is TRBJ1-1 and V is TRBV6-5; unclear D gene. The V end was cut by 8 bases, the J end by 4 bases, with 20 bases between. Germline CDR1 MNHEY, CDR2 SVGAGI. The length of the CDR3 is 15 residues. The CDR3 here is CASHGVSVVGTEAFF. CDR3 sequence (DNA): TGTGCCAGCCACGGGGTCTCCGTGGTGGGCACTGAAGCTTTCTTT.

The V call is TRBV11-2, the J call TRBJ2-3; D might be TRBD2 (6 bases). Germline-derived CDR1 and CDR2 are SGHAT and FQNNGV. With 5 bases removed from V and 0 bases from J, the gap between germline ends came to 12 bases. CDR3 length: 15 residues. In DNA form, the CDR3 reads TGTGCCAGCAGCCCAGGGACTGGGAGCACAGATACGCAGTATTTT. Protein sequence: CASSPGTGSTDTQYF.

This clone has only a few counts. CDR3 protein: CASSPSLGLYEQYF. The CDR3 nucleotides are TGTGCCAGCAGCCCGTCCTTGGGCCTCTACGAGCAGTACTTC. The chain employs TRBV11-2 and TRBJ2-7; no reliable D call. The CDR3 is 14 residues long. Looked up from germline, CDR1 is SGHAT and CDR2 is FQNNGV. V was trimmed by 5 bases and J by 3 bases, leaving 14 bases between them. The full variable domain, with the rest looked up from reference TRBV11-2 and TRBJ2-7, is EAGVAQSPRYKIIEKRQSVAFWCNPISGHATLYWYQQILGQGPKLLIQFQNNGVVDDSQLPKDRFSAERLKGVDSTLKIQPAKLEDSAVYLCASSPSLGLYEQYFGPGTRLTVT.

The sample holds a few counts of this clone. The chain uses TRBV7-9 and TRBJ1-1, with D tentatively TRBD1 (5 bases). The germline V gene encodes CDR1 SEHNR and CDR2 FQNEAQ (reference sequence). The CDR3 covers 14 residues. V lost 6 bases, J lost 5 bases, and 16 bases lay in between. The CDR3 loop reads CASRLVGGLTEAFF. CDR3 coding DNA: TGTGCCAGCAGGCTCGTTGGGGGGTTAACTGAAGCTTTCTTT.

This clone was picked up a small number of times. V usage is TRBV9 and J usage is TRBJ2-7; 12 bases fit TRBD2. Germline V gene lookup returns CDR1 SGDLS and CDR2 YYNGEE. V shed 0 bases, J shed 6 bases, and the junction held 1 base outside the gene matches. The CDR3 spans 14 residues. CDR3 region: CASSVGLAGVEQYF. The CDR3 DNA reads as TGTGCCAGCAGCGTAGGACTAGCGGGAGTCGAGCAGTACTTC.

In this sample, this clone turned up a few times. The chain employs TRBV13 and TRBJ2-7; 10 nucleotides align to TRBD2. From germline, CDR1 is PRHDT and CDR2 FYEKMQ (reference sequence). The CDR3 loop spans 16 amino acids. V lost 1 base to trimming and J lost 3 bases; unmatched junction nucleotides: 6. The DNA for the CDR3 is TGTGCCAGCAGCTTAGATATGACTAGCGGGTACTACGAGCAGTACTTC. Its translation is CASSLDMTSGYYEQYF.

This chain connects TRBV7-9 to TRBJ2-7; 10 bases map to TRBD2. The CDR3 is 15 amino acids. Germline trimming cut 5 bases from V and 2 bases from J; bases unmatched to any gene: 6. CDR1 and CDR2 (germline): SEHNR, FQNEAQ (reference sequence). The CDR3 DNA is TGTGCCAGCAGCCGATTGGGACTAGCGACCTACGAGCAGTACTTC. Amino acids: CASSRLGLATYEQYF. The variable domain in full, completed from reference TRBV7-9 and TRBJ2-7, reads DTGVSQNPRHKITKRGQNVTFRCDPISEHNRLYWYRQTLGQGPEFLTYFQNEAQLEKSRLLSDRFSAERPKGSFSTLEIQRTEQGDSAMYLCASSRLGLATYEQYFGPGTRLTVT.

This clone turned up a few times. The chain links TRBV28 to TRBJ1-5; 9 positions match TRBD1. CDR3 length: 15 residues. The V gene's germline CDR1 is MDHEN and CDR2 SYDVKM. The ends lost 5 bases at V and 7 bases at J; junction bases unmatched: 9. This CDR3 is CASSPWGTGSQPQHF. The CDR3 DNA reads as TGTGCCAGCAGTCCCTGGGGGACAGGGTCGCAGCCCCAGCATTTT.

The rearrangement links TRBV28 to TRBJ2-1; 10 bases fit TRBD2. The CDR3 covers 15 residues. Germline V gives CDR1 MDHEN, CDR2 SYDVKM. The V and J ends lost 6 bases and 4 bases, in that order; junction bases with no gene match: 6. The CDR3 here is CASRSTGLAYNEQFF. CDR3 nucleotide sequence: TGTGCCAGCAGGAGTACGGGACTAGCGTACAATGAGCAGTTCTTC.

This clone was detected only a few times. In nucleotides, the CDR3 is TGCAGCGTTGCGCAGGGATGGGGCATTCAGTACTTC. Translation: CSVAQGWGIQYF. The chain combines TRBV29-1 with TRBJ2-4; tentative D call: TRBD1 (5 bases). Germline V lookup: CDR1 SQVTM, CDR2 ANQGSEA. With 4 bases removed from V and 9 bases from J, the gap between germline ends came to 13 bases. The CDR3 runs to 12 residues.

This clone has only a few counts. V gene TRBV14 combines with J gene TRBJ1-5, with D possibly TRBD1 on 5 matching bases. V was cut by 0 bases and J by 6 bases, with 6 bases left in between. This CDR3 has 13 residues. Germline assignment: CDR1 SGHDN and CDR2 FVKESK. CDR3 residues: CASSQDQGQPQHF. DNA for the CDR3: TGTGCCAGCAGCCAAGATCAGGGTCAGCCCCAGCATTTT. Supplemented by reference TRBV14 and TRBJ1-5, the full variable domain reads EAGVTQFPSHSVIEKGQTVTLRCDPISGHDNLYWYRRVMGKEIKFLLHFVKESKQDESGMPNNRFLAERTGGTYSTLKVQPAELEDSGVYFCASSQDQGQPQHFGDGTRLSIL.

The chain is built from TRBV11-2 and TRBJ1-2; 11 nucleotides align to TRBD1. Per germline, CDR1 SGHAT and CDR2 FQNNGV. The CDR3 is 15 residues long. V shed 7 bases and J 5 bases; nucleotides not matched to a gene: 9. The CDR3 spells CASTKPGQGVYGYTF. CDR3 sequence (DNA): TGTGCCAGCACCAAACCGGGACAGGGGGTTTATGGCTACACCTTC.

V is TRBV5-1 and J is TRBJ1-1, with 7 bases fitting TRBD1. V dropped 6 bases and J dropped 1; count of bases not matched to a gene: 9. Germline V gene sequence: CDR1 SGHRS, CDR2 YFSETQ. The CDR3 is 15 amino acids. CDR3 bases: TGCGCCAGCAAATACCCGGGGACAGCGAACACTGAAGCTTTCTTT. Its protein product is CASKYPGTANTEAFF.

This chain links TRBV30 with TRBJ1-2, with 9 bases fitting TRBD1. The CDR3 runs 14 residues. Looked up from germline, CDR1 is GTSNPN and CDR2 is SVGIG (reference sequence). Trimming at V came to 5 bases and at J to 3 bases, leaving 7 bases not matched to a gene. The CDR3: CAWGTGGVDYGYTF. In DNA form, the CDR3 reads TGTGCCTGGGGAACAGGGGGCGTGGACTATGGCTACACCTTC.

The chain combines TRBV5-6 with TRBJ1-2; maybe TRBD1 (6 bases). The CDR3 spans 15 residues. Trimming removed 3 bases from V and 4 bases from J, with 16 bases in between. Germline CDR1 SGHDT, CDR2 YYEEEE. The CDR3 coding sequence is TGTGCCAGCAGCTCCGCACAGGGTCCGGGCTATGGCTACACCTTC. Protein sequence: CASSSAQGPGYGYTF.

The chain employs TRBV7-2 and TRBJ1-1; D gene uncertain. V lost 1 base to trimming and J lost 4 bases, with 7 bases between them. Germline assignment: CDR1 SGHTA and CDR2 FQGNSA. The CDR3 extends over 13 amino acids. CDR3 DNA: TGTGCCAGCAGCTTAGTGTTCAGCACTGAAGCTTTCTTT. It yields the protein CASSLVFSTEAFF.

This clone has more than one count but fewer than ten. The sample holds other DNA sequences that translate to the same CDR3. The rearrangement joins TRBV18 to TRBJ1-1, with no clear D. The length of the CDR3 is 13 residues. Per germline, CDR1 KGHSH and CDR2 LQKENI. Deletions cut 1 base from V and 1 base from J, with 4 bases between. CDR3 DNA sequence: TGTGCCAGCTCACCACTGGCGAACACTGAAGCTTTCTTT. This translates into CASSPLANTEAFF.

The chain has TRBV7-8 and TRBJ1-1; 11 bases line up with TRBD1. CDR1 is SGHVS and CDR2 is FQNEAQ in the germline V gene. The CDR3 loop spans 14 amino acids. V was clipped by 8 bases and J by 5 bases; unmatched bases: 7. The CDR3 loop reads CASGGTGGRTEAFF. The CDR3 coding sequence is TGTGCCAGCGGGGGGACAGGGGGACGAACTGAAGCTTTCTTT.

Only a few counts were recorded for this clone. CDR3 protein: CASSYKTGGDQPQHF. The CDR3 region has the DNA TGCGCCAGCAGCTACAAGACAGGCGGTGATCAGCCCCAGCATTTT. V gene TRBV4-3 combines with J gene TRBJ1-5; weak D call: TRBD1 (6 bases). The V end was cut by 5 bases, the J end by 5 bases, with 16 bases between. This CDR3 comprises 15 residues. Germline CDR1 LGHNA, CDR2 YSLEER.